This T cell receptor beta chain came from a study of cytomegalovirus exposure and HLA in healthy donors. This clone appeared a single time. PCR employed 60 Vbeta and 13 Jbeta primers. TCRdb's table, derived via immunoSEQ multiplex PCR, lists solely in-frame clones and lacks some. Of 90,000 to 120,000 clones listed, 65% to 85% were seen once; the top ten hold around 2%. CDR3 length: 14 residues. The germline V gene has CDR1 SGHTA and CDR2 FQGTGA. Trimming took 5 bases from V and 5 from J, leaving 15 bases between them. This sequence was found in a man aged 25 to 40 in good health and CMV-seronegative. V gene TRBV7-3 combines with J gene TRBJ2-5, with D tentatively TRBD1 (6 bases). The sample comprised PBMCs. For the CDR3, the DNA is TGTGCCAGCAGCCCAACAGGGCCGGGGGAGACCCAGTACTTC. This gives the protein CASSPTGPGETQYF. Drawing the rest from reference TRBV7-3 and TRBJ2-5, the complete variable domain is GAGVSQTPSNKVTEKGKYVELRCDPISGHTALYWYRQSLGQGPEFLIYFQGTGAADDSGLPNDRFFAVRPEGSVSTLKIQRTERGDSAVYLCASSPTGPGETQYFGPGTRLLVL.